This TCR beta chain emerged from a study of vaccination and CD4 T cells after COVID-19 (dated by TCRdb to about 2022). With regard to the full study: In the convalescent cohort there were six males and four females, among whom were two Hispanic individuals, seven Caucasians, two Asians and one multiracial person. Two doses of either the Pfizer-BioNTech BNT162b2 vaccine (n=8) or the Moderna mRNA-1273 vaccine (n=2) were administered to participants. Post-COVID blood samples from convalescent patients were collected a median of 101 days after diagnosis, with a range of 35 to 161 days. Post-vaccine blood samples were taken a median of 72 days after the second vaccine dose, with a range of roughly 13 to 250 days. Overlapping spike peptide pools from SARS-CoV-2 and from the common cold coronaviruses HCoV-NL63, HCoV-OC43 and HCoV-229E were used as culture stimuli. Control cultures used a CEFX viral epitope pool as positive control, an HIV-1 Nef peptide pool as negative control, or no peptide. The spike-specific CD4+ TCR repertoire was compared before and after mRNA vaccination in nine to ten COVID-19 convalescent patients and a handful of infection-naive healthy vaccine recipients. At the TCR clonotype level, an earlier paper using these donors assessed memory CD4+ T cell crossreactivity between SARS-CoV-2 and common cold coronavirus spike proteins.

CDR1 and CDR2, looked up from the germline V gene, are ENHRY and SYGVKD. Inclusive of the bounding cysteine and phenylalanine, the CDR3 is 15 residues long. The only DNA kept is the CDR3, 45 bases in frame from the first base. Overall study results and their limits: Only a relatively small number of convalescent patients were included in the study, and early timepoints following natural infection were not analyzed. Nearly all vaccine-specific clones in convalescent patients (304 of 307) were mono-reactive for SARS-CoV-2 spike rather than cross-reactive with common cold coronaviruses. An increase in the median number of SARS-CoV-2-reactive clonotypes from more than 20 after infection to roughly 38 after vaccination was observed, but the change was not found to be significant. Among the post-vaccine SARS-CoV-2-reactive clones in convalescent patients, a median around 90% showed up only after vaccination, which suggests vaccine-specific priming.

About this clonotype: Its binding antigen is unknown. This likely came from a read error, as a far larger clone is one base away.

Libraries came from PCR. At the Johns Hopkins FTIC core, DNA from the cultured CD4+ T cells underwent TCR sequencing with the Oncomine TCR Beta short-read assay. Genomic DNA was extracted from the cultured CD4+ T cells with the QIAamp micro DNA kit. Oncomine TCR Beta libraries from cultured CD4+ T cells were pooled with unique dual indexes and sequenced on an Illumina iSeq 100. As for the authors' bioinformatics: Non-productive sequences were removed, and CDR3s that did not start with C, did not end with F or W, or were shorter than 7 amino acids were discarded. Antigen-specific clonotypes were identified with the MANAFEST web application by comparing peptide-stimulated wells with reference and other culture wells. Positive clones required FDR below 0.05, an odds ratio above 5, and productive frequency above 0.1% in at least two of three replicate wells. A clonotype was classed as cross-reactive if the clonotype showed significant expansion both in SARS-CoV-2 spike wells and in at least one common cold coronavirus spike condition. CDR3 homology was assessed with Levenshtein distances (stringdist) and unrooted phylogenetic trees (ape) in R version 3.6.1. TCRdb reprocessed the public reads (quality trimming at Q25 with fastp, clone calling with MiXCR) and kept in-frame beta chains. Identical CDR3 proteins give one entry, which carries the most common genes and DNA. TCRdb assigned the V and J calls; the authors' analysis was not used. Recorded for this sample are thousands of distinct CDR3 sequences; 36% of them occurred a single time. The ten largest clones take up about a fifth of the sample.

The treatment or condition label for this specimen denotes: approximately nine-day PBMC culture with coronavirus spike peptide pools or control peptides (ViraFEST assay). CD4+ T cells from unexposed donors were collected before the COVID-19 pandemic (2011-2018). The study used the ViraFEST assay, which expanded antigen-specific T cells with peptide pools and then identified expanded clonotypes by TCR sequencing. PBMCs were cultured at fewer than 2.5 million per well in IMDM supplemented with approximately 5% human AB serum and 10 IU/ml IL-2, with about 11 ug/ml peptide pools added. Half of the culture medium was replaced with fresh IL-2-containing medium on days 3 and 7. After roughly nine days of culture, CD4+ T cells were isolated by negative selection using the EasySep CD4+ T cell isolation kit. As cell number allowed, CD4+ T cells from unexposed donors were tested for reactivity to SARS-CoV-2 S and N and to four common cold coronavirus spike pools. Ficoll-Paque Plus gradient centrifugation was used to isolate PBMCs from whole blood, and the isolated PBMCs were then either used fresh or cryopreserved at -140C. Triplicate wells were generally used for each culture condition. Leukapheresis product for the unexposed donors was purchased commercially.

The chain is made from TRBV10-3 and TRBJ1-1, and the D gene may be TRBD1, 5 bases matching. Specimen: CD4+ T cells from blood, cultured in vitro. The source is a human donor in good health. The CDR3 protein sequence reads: CATGPLGEGNTEVFF. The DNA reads TGTGCCACTGGTCCCTTGGGGGAGGGGAACACTGAAGTTTTCTTT.